This T cell receptor beta chain appears in the sequencing data of a study of T cell changes during pregnancy in multiple sclerosis. Trimming took 1 base from V and 9 from J, leaving 10 bases between them. CDR1 SNHLY and CDR2 FYNNEI come from the germline V gene. There are 13 residues in the CDR3. This table comes from immunoSEQ multiplex PCR, and its TCRdb copy is limited to in-frame clones, with some not included. The sample carries over 30,000 clones, almost 95% recorded once. Material: CD4+ T cells from peripheral blood mononuclear cells, obtained after pregnancy. The TCR sequence derives from a female donor with multiple sclerosis, enrolled in a pregnancy study. J is TRBJ1-5 and V is TRBV2; D remains ambiguous. As DNA, the CDR3 is TGTGCCAGCAGTGAAGGGGGTCGGGGGCCCCAGCATTTT. This encodes CASSEGGRGPQHF.